This TCR beta chain was captured by sequencing in a study of blood T cell repertoires in COVID-19. Study overall: The United States, Italy and Spain supplied acute and convalescent COVID-19 samples.

The assay was immunoSEQ multiplex PCR, and TCRdb's table has in-frame clones only and misses some. The sample records about 100,000 clones, almost 80% being singletons. This receptor was taken from a man aged 55 to 70 with active or convalescent COVID-19. Sequencing input: peripheral blood.

CDR3 sequence reads: CASRLGIRQFF. The DNA of the CDR3 is TGTGCAAGTCGGCTCGGGATAAGGCAGTTCTTC. The gene calls are TRBV12-2 and TRBJ2-1; whether TRBD2, the table's D call, matches the DNA was not checked. TRBV12-2 corresponds to a pseudogene. The length of the CDR3 is 11 residues.